This TCR beta chain is from a study of T cells after yellow fever vaccination. Background on the study: Low-cell-number fractions underwent preparation using SMART-Seq v4 Ultra Low Input. Notes on the study in general: A weaker but faster secondary response was observed, peaking on day 5 versus 15. Contaminants from the bulk population, in the form of abundant clonotypes, could be found in FACS-sorted repertoires. It was a small share of clonotypes that appeared in both CD4 and CD8 compartments.

This CDR3 comprises 14 residues. V gave up 6 bases and J gave up 4 bases, with 15 bases separating them. This clonotype was seen at least ten times. What it recognizes is unknown. TCRdb reprocessed the 5' RACE reads with MiXCR, giving one entry per CDR3 protein. The data hold 500,000 to 650,000 distinct CDR3 sequences, with about 17% observed a single time. The TCR was taken from a man in his late teens or twenties who received the YFV17D yellow fever vaccine. The V gene is TRBV12-3 or TRBV12-4, the J gene TRBJ1-1; D possibly corresponds to TRBD1 (6 bases). The source material was PBMCs, sampled 5 days after the first yellow fever vaccination. CDR3 nucleotide sequence: TGTGCCAGCAGCCCCGCAGGGGTCACCACTGAAGCTTTCTTT. Translating gives CASSPAGVTTEAFF.